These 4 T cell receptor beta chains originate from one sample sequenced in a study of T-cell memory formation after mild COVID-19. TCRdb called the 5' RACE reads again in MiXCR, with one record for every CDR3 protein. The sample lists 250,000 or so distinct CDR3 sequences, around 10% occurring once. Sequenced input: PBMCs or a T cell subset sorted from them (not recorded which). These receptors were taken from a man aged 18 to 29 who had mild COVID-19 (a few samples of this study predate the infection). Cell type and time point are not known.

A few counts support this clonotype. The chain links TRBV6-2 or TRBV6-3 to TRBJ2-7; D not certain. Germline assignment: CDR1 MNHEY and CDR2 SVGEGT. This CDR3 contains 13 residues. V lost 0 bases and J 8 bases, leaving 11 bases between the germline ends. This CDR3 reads CASSYSYAAQQYV. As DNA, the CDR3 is TGTGCCAGCAGTTACTCGTACGCGGCACAGCAGTACGTC.

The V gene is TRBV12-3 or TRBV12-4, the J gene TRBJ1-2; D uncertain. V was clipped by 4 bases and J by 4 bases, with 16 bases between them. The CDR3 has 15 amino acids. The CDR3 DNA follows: TGTGCCAGCAGTTCCGGACGAGGACCTCCCTATGGCTACACCTTC. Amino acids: CASSSGRGPPYGYTF.

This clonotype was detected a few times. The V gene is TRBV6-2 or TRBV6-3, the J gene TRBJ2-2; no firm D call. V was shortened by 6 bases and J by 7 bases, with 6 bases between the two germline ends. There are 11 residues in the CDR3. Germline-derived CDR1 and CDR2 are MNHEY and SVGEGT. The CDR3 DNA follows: TGTGCCAGCAGGATGAACGGGGAGCTGTTTTTT. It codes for CASRMNGELFF.

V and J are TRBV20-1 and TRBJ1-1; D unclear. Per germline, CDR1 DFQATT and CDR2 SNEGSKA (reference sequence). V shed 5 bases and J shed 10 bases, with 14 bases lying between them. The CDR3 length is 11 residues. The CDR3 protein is CSAGSYSSAFF. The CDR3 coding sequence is TGCAGTGCTGGCAGTTACAGTTCAGCTTTCTTT.